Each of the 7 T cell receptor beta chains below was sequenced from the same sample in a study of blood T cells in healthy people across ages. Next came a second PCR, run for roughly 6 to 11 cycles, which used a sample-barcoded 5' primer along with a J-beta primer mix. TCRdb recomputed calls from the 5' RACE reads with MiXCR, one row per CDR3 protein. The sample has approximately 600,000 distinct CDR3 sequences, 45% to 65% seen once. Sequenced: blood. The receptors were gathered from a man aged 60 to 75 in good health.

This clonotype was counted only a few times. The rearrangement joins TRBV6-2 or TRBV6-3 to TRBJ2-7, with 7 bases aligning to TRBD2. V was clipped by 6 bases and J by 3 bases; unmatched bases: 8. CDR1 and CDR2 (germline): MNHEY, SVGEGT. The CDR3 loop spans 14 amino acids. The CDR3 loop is CASRRGGGGYEQYF. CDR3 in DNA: TGTGCCAGCAGACGCGGCGGGGGAGGCTACGAGCAGTACTTC.

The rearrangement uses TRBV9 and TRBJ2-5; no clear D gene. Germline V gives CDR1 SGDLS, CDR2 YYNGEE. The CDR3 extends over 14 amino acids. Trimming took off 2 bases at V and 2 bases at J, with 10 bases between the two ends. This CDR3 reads CASSVVSSQETQYF. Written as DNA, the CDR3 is TGTGCCAGCAGCGTTGTTAGTTCACAAGAGACCCAGTACTTC.

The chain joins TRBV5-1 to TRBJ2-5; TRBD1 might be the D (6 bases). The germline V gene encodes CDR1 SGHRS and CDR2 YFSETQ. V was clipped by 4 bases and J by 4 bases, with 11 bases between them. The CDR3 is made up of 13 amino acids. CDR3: CASSADSLETQYF. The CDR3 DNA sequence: TGCGCCAGCAGCGCGGACAGTTTAGAGACCCAGTACTTC.

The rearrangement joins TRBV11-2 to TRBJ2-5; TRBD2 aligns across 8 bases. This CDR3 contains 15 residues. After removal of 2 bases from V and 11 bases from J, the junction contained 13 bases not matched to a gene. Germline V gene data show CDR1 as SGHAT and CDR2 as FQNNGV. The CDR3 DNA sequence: TGTGCCAGCAGCTTAACCCGGACTAGCTACAATGAGCAGTACTTC. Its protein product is CASSLTRTSYNEQYF.

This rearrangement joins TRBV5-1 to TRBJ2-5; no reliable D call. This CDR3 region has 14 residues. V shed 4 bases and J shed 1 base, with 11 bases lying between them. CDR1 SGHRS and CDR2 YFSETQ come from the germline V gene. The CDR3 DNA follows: TGCGCCAGCAGCGGCAATAGGCGCCAAGAGACCCAGTACTTC. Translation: CASSGNRRQETQYF.

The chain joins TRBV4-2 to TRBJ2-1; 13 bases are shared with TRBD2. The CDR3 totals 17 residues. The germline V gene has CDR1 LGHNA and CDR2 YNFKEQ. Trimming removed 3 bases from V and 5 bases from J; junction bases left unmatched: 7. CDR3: CASSQTIGLAGDNEQFF. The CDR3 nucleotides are TGTGCCAGCAGCCAGACGATCGGACTAGCGGGGGACAATGAGCAGTTCTTC.

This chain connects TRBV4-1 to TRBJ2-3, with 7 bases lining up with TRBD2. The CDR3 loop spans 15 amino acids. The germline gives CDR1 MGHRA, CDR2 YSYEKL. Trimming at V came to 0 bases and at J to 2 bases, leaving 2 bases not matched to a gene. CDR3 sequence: CASSQDAGDTDTQYF. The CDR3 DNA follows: TGCGCCAGCAGCCAAGATGCGGGGGACACAGATACGCAGTATTTT.